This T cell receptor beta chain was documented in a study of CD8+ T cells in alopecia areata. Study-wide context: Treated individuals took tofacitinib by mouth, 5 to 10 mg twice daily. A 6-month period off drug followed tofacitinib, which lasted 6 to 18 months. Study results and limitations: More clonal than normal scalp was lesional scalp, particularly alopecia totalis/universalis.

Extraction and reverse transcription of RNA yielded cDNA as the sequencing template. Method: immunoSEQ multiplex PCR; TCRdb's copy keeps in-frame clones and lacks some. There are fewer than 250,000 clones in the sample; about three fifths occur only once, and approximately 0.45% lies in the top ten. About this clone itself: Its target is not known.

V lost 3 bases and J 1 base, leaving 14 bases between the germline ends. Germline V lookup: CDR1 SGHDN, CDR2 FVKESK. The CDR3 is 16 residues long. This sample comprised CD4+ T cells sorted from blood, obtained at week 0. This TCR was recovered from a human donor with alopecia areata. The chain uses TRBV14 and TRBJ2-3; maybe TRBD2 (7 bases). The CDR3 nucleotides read TGTGCCAGCAGCCAGGTCGGGGGGCTTCGCACAGATACGCAGTATTTT. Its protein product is CASSQVGGLRTDTQYF.